The clone carrying this T cell receptor (beta chain) was found a few times. The target antigen is unknown. Time point indicated: newly diagnosed GD, antithyroid drugs for less than 3 months. The TCR library was prepared using RNA isolated from PBMCs. It was an endocrinology department in Xi'an, China, that provided the patients. The record originates from a study of regulatory T cells in long-lasting Graves disease. Background on the study: The study enrolled newly diagnosed Graves' patients on antithyroid drugs under 3 months.

Study findings and constraints: Favored gene segments in persistent disease were TRBV28, TRBJ1-2 and TRBJ2-5. TCR diversity in persistent Graves' patients was below that of newly diagnosed ones.

Germline values: CDR1 WSHSY, CDR2 SAAADI. The CDR3 is 17 residues long. Germline trimming cut 0 bases from V and 2 bases from J; bases unmatched to any gene: 6. Sequencing libraries for TCR beta were prepared with iRepertoire HTBI primers and Arm-PCR of CDR3 regions. TCRdb processed the multiplex PCR reads anew with MiXCR; each CDR3 protein has one entry. The data contain about 300,000 distinct CDR3 sequences, approximately 20% of them singletons. This rearrangement joins TRBV10-2 to TRBJ2-3; 9 nucleotides agree with TRBD1. The source is a female donor with Graves disease. Sequenced material: peripheral blood mononuclear cells (PBMCs), taken at new diagnosis, from a patient treated with antithyroid drugs. The CDR3 reads CASSESTGTGSTDTQYF. CDR3 bases: TGCGCCAGCAGTGAGTCGACGGGGACAGGGTCCACAGATACGCAGTATTTT.